This TCR beta chain derives from a study of CD8 T cells in ankylosing spondylitis. Study results and limitations: Disease-linked clones were CD8+ and relatively rare in peripheral blood.

TCRdb ran MiXCR on the 5' RACE reads and lists one entry per CDR3 protein. The sample comprises over 200,000 distinct CDR3 sequences, 10% to 13% of which are singletons, and 21% rests with the top ten. Remarks on this clonotype: Its antigen is still unknown.

This CDR3 spans 18 amino acids. CDR1 is SGHVS, CDR2 FQNEAQ, per germline. Trimming cost V 0 bases and J 1 base, with 13 bases left between them. Sequenced input: blood, either unsorted or a sorted T cell fraction (not recorded which). The sequence was obtained from a male donor with ankylosing spondylitis or in good health (not recorded which). The J gene is TRBJ1-6, the V gene TRBV7-8; maybe TRBD1 (5 bases). CDR3 in DNA: TGTGCCAGCAGCTTAGCGAAGGAGGGGAGGTCCTATAATTCACCCCTCCACTTT. It translates to CASSLAKEGRSYNSPLHF. The entire variable domain, with the rest obtained from reference TRBV7-8 and TRBJ1-6, is as follows: GAGVSQSPRYKVAKRGQDVALRCDPISGHVSLFWYQQALGQGPEFLTYFQNEAQLDKSGLPSDRFFAERPEGSVSTLKIQRTQQEDSAVYLCASSLAKEGRSYNSPLHFGNGTRLTVT.